This TCR beta chain is drawn from a study of regulatory T cells in long-lasting Graves disease. This clonotype has a count of ten or more. Both iRepertoire HTBI primers and Arm-PCR of CDR3 regions were used to build the TCR beta libraries. TCRdb fed the multiplex PCR reads into MiXCR, producing one record per CDR3 protein. This table has approximately 540,000 distinct CDR3 sequences, around 12% appearing once. Time point meaning: newly diagnosed GD, antithyroid drugs for less than 3 months. PBMCs were the source of the RNA used for TCR sequencing. Trimming cost V 6 bases and J 8 bases, with 14 bases left between them. The CDR3 consists of 13 residues. Germline CDR1 SNHLY, CDR2 FYNNEI. These data also featured in a second study, about T cells in Graves' hyperthyroidism and ophthalmopathy.

The origin of this receptor is a young woman with Graves disease. The source material was peripheral blood mononuclear cells (PBMCs), sampled at new diagnosis, from a patient treated with antithyroid drugs. V usage is TRBV2 and J usage is TRBJ2-4; no clear D. The CDR3 DNA reads as TGTGCCAGCAGAGAAAGAGAGGCGGACATTCAGTACTTC. Its translation: CASREREADIQYF.